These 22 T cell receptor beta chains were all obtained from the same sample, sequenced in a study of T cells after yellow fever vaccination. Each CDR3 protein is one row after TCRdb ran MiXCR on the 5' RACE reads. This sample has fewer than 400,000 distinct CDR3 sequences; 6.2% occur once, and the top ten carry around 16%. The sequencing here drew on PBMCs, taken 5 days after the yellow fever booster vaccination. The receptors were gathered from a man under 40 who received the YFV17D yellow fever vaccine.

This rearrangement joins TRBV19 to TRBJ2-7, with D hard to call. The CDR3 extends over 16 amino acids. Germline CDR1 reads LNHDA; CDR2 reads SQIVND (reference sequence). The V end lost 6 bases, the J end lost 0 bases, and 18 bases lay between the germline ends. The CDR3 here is CASSRLGSAYSYEQYF. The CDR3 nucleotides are TGTGCCAGTAGCCGACTGGGGTCCGCCTACTCCTACGAGCAGTACTTC.

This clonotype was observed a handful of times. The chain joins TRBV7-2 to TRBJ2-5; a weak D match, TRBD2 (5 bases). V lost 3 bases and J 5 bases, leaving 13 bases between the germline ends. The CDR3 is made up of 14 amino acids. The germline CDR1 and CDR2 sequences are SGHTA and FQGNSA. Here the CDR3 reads CASSFRGRGETQYF. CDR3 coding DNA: TGTGCCAGCAGCTTCCGTGGAAGAGGGGAGACCCAGTACTTC. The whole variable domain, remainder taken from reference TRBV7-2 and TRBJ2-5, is GAGVSQSPSNKVTEKGKDVELRCDPISGHTALYWYRQSLGQGLEFLIYFQGNSAPDKSGLPSDRFSAERTGGSVSTLTIQRTQQEDSAVYLCASSFRGRGETQYFGPGTRLLVL.

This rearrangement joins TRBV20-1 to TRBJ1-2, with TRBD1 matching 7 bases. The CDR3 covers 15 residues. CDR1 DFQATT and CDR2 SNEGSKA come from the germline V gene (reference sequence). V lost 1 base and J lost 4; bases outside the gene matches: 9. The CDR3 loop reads CSARVTRGRSYGYTF. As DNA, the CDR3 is TGCAGTGCTAGAGTCACGAGGGGGCGCAGCTATGGCTACACCTTC.

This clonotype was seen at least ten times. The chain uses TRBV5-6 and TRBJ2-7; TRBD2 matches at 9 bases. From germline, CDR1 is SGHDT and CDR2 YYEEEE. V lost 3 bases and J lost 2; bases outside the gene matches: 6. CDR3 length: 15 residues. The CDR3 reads CASSSSRLAAYEQYF. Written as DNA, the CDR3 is TGTGCCAGCAGCTCCAGCAGACTAGCGGCCTACGAGCAGTACTTC.

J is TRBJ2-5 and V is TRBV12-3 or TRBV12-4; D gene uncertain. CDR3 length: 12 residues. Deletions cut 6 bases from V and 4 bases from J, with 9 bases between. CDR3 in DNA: TGTGCCAGCAGCCCTCGGTCAGAGACCCAGTACTTC. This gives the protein CASSPRSETQYF.

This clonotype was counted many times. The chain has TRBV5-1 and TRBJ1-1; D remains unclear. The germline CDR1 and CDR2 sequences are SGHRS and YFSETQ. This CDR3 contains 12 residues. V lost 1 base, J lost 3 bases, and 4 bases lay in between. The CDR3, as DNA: TGCGCCAGCAGCTTGACGGACACTGAAGCTTTCTTT. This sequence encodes CASSLTDTEAFF.

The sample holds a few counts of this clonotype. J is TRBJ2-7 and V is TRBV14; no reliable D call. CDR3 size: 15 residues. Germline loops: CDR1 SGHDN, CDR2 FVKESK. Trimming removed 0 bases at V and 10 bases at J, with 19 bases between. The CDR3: CASSQDGRGRLLQYF. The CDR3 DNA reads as TGTGCCAGCAGCCAAGATGGCAGAGGAAGATTGCTACAGTACTTC. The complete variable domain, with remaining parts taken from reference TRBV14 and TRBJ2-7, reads EAGVTQFPSHSVIEKGQTVTLRCDPISGHDNLYWYRRVMGKEIKFLLHFVKESKQDESGMPNNRFLAERTGGTYSTLKVQPAELEDSGVYFCASSQDGRGRLLQYFGPGTRLTVT.

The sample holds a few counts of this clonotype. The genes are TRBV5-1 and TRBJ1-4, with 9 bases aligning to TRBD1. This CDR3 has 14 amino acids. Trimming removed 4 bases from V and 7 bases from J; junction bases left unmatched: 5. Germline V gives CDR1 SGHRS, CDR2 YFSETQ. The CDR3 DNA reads TGCGCCAGCAGCCTGGGACAGGGTGTTGAAAAACTGTTTTTT. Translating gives CASSLGQGVEKLFF.

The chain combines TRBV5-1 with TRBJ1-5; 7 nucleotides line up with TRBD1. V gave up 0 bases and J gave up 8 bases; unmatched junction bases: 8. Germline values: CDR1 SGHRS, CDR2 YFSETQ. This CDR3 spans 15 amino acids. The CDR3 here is CASSLGTGVGEPQHF. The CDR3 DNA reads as TGCGCCAGCAGCTTGGGGACAGGCGTGGGAGAGCCCCAGCATTTT.

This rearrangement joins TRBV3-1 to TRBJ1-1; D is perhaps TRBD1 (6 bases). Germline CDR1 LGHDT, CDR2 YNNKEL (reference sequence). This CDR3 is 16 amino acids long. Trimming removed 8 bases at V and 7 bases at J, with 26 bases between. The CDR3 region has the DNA TGTGCCAGCGCTTTGGGAATCACAGGGAGTAATGGTGAAGCTTTCTTT. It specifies CASALGITGSNGEAFF.

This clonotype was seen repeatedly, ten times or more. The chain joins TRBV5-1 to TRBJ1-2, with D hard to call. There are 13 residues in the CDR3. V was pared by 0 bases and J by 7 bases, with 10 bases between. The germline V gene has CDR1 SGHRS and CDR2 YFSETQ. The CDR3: CASSLDRAPGYTF. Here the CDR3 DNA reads TGCGCCAGCAGCTTGGACAGAGCCCCTGGCTACACCTTC.

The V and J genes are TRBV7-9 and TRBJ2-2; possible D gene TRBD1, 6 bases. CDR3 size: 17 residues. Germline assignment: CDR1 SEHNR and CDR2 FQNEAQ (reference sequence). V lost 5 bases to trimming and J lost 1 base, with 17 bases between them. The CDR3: CASSTRAGVVNTGELFF. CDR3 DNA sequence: TGTGCCAGCAGCACGAGGGCAGGGGTCGTGAACACCGGGGAGCTGTTTTTT.

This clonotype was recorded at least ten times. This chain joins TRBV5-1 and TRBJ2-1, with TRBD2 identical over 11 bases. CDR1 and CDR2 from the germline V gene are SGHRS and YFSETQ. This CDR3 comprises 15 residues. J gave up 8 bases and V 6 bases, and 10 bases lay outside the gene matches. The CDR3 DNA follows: TGCGCCAGCATTCGACTAGCGGGGACTACAGATGAGCAGTTCTTC. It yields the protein CASIRLAGTTDEQFF. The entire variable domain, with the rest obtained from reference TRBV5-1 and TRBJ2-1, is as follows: KAGVTQTPRYLIKTRGQQVTLSCSPISGHRSVSWYQQTPGQGLQFLFEYFSETQRNKGNFPGRFSGRQFSNSRSEMNVSTLELGDSALYLCASIRLAGTTDEQFFGPGTRLTVL.

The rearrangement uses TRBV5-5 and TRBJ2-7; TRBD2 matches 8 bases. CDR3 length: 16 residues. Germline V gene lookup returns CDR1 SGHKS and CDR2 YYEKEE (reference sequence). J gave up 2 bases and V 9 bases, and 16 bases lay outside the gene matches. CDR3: CATTAGGHAKTYEQYF. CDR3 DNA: TGTGCCACCACGGCGGGGGGTCACGCGAAGACCTACGAGCAGTACTTC.

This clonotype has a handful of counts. The CDR3 is CSAIGYSAETQYF. In DNA form, the CDR3 reads TGCAGTGCTATTGGTTATTCCGCGGAGACCCAGTACTTC. The chain combines TRBV20-1 with TRBJ2-5; no clear D gene. Germline loops: CDR1 DFQATT, CDR2 SNEGSKA (reference sequence). Deletions cut 4 bases from V and 5 bases from J, with 14 bases between. This CDR3 has 13 amino acids.

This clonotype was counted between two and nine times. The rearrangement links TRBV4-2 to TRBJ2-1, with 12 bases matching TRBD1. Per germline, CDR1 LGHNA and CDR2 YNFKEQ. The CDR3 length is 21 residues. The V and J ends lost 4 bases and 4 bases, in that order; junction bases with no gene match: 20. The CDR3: CASSLYLGTGGWEGLYNEQFF. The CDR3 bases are TGTGCCAGCAGCCTTTACCTTGGGACAGGGGGCTGGGAGGGACTTTACAATGAGCAGTTCTTC.

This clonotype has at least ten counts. CDR3 sequence (DNA): TGTGCCAGCAGACCGACGTGGGGTAGCACAGATACGCAGTATTTT. Encoded protein: CASRPTWGSTDTQYF. The J gene is TRBJ2-3, the V gene TRBV6-1; no firm D call. V shed 6 bases and J shed 0 bases, with 13 bases lying between them. This CDR3 is built from 15 residues. Germline CDR1 reads MNHNS; CDR2 reads SASEGT.

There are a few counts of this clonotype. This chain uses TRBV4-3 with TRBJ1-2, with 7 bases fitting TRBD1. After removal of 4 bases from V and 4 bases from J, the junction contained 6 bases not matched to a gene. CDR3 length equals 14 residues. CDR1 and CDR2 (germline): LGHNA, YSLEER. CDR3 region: CASSLPGQPYGYTF. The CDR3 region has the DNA TGCGCCAGCAGCCTACCGGGACAGCCCTATGGCTACACCTTC.

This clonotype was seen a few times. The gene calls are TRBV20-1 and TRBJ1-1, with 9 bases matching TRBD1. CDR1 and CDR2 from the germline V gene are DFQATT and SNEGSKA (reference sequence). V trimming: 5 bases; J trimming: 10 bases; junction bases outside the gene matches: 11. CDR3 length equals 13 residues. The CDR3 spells CSAGRDRAAGAFF. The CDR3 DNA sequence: TGCAGTGCTGGCCGGGACAGGGCGGCTGGAGCTTTCTTT.

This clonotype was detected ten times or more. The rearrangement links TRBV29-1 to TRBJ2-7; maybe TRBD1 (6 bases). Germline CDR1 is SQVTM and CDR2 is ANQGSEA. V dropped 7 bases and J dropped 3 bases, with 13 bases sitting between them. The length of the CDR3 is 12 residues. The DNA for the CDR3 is TGCAGCGGCAGGGCAGGGGACTACGAGCAGTACTTC. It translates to CSGRAGDYEQYF.

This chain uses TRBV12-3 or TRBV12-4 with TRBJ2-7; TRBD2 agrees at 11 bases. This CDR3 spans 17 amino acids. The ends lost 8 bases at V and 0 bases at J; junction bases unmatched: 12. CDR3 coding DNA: TGTGCCAGCGGCTCTGGACTAGCGGGCTTTAGCTCCTACGAGCAGTACTTC. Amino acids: CASGSGLAGFSSYEQYF.

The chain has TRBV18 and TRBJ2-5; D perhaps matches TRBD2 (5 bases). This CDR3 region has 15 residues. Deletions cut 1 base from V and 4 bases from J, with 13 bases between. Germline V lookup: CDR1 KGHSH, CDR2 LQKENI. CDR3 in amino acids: CASSPQTGFAETQYF. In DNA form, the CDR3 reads TGTGCCAGCTCACCACAGACGGGGTTTGCAGAGACCCAGTACTTC.